This T cell receptor (beta chain) was recovered during a study of CD8 T cells in ankylosing spondylitis (dated by TCRdb to 2015 to 2018). In terms of the full investigation: To find TCR variants linked to disease, the study profiled T cell receptor beta repertoires in ankylosing spondylitis patients and healthy donors. The full study cohort comprised 20 to 30 ankylosing spondylitis patients and 110 or so healthy donors. Peripheral blood was sampled, and synovial fluid was also collected from ankylosing spondylitis patients. Study-wide findings and limitations: Some of the motif variants had been reported before in the synovial fluid and blood of reactive arthritis patients, a finding that suggests common disease-initiation mechanisms. A TCR beta motif of 7 or 8 highly homologous amino acid variants appeared characteristic of blood from ankylosing spondylitis patients. A CD8+ phenotype was shown by the disease-linked clones, which were found at relatively low frequencies in peripheral blood. According to the report, matched synovial fluid samples from ankylosing spondylitis patients were significantly enriched for the disease-linked clones.

From cysteine to phenylalanine, the CDR3 is 14 amino acids long. The DNA shown is the 42-base CDR3, in frame from base 1. Based on the germline V gene, the CDR1 and CDR2 sequences are KGHDR and SFDVKD. The trim is 1 base for V and 4 bases for J, with a gap of 6 bases between the germline ends. Notes on this clonotype: What antigen it recognizes has not been identified. Nothing much larger sits one base from this clone, and base qualities are not available.

The sample was run on an Illumina HiSeq 2500. Quantitative 5'-RACE with molecular barcodes was the method used to prepare the TCR beta libraries. The original pipeline was this. Disease-linked TCR variants were identified with a new computational method built on a probabilistic model of VDJ rearrangement. TCRdb's own reprocessing of the public reads used fastp at Q25 and MiXCR and kept productive beta chains. Identical CDR3 protein sequences are pooled into one entry, listed with their most common genes and DNA. The V and J calls, along with clone size, are taken from TCRdb and not from the paper's own processing. This sample comprises 670,000 or so distinct CDR3 sequences, around 19% of them detected only once. Roughly a fifth of the sample is in the top ten clones.

The sequence joins TRBV24-1 to TRBJ2-2; the D gene is perhaps TRBD2, from 6 matching bases. Sequences were obtained from blood, either unsorted or a sorted T cell fraction (not recorded which). This clonotype originated in a male donor with ankylosing spondylitis. The nucleotide sequence is given as TGTGCCACCAGTGATTTCGGGGGCACCGGGGAGCTGTTTTTT. This encodes CATSDFGGTGELFF.